The sequence of this TCR beta chain was determined in a study of glioma-infiltrating T cells. Germline CDR1 and CDR2: SGHTA and FQGTGA. The V and J ends lost 5 bases and 1 base, in that order; junction bases with no gene match: 6. The CDR3 loop spans 15 amino acids. TCR alpha and beta CDR3 regions were amplified from RNA using iRepertoire nested multiplex PCR. Input was roughly 100-450 ng of tissue mRNA or PBMC total RNA. From the multiplex PCR reads, TCRdb called clonotypes with MiXCR, one entry per CDR3 protein. The data contain 90,000 to 110,000 distinct CDR3 sequences, under 30% of them seen just once; the ten biggest clones take up roughly a third. This clonotype was seen at least ten times.

Input material: glioma tissue, nonneoplastic brain tissue, or PBMCs (not recorded which). This receptor was taken from a human donor with low-grade glioma or glioblastoma, undergoing nonglioma brain surgery, or in good health (not recorded which). This chain uses TRBV7-3 with TRBJ1-1; 8 nucleotides align to TRBD1. In DNA, the CDR3 is TGTGCCAGCAGCCCCAACAGGGGGGGGAACACTGAAGCTTTCTTT. Encoded protein: CASSPNRGGNTEAFF.